Listed below are T cell receptor beta chains from one sample, sequenced in a study of blood T cell repertoires in COVID-19. The assay was immunoSEQ multiplex PCR, and TCRdb's table has in-frame clones only and misses some. The profile shows a few hundred thousand clones, around 91% of them singletons. Material for sequencing was PBMCs or T cells enriched from blood (not recorded which). The receptors originated from a woman under 30 with acute COVID-19. Both conserved end residues are part of each CDR3. Each record gives: V gene, D gene, J gene, clone size, CDR3 protein, CDR3 DNA. The D gene is left open where the match is weak. Size is stated for part of the rows, as once, few or many counts, or as a class when the clone is expanded.

v_gene: TRBV24-1
d_gene: TRBD1
j_gene: TRBJ1-5
abundance: .
CDR3aa: CATSDSPGTGALRSNQPQHF
CDR3nt: TGTGCCACCAGTGATTCCCCCGGGACAGGGGCTTTAAGGAGTAATCAGCCCCAGCATTTT

v_gene: TRBV19
d_gene: .
j_gene: TRBJ1-5
abundance: once
CDR3aa: CASSRQRDLPQHF
CDR3nt: TGTGCCAGTAGTCGCCAACGGGATTTGCCCCAGCATTTT

v_gene: TRBV11-3
d_gene: TRBD1
j_gene: TRBJ2-7
abundance: .
CDR3aa: CASSVGQGQYF
CDR3nt: TGTGCCAGCAGCGTTGGACAGGGCCAGTACTTC

v_gene: TRBV30
d_gene: .
j_gene: TRBJ2-2
abundance: few
CDR3aa: CAWSVPLGWGHGELFF
CDR3nt: TGTGCCTGGAGTGTACCCCTAGGATGGGGACACGGGGAGCTGTTTTTT

v_gene: TRBV9
d_gene: .
j_gene: TRBJ1-2
abundance: .
CDR3aa: CASSVSGQGNYGYTF
CDR3nt: TGTGCCAGCAGCGTTTCCGGCCAGGGCAACTATGGCTACACCTTC

v_gene: TRBV5-1
d_gene: .
j_gene: TRBJ2-7
abundance: .
CDR3aa: CASSLEISARSYEQYF
CDR3nt: TGCGCCAGCAGCTTGGAGATTAGCGCCCGCTCCTACGAGCAGTACTTC

v_gene: TRBV2
d_gene: TRBD2
j_gene: TRBJ2-1
abundance: .
CDR3aa: CASSVAGGPEEQFF
CDR3nt: TGTGCCAGCAGTGTGGCGGGAGGGCCGGAGGAGCAGTTCTTC

v_gene: TRBV24-1
d_gene: .
j_gene: TRBJ2-3
abundance: .
CDR3aa: CATSDLITDTQYF
CDR3nt: TGTGCCACCAGTGATCTAATCACAGATACGCAGTATTTT

v_gene: TRBV29-1
d_gene: .
j_gene: TRBJ1-1
abundance: few
CDR3aa: CSVGVNRMNTEAFF
CDR3nt: TGCAGCGTCGGGGTAAATAGGATGAACACTGAAGCTTTCTTT

v_gene: TRBV5-1
d_gene: .
j_gene: TRBJ2-5
abundance: .
CDR3aa: CASSLSGHPQETQYF
CDR3nt: TGCGCCAGCAGCTTGTCAGGGCACCCTCAAGAGACCCAGTACTTC

v_gene: TRBV29-1
d_gene: TRBD2
j_gene: TRBJ2-1
abundance: .
CDR3aa: CSAEPAGGGPNEQFF
CDR3nt: TGCAGCGCTGAGCCAGCGGGAGGGGGCCCCAATGAGCAGTTCTTC

v_gene: TRBV15
d_gene: .
j_gene: TRBJ1-4
abundance: .
CDR3aa: CATTGSLGNEKLFF
CDR3nt: TGTGCCACCACAGGGTCCCTGGGCAATGAAAAACTGTTTTTT

v_gene: TRBV9
d_gene: .
j_gene: TRBJ2-3
abundance: .
CDR3aa: CASSARGSTDTQYF
CDR3nt: TGTGCCAGCAGCGCCAGGGGCAGCACAGATACGCAGTATTTT

v_gene: TRBV7-2
d_gene: .
j_gene: TRBJ2-3
abundance: .
CDR3aa: CASSLGTGVNTQYF
CDR3nt: TGTGCCAGCAGCTTAGGAACGGGAGTGAATACGCAGTATTTT

v_gene: TRBV28
d_gene: .
j_gene: TRBJ2-7
abundance: .
CDR3aa: CASSGLFPSYEQYF
CDR3nt: TGTGCCAGCAGTGGACTTTTTCCCTCTTACGAGCAGTACTTC

v_gene: TRBV9
d_gene: TRBD2
j_gene: TRBJ2-2
abundance: .
CDR3aa: CASSVRTSTGELFF
CDR3nt: TGTGCCAGCAGCGTACGGACTAGCACCGGGGAGCTGTTTTTT

v_gene: TRBV27
d_gene: TRBD1
j_gene: TRBJ1-2
abundance: .
CDR3aa: CASSSSTGHPPYGYTF
CDR3nt: TGTGCCAGCAGTTCGTCGACAGGGCACCCCCCGTATGGCTACACCTTC

v_gene: TRBV7-9
d_gene: TRBD1
j_gene: TRBJ2-7
abundance: .
CDR3aa: CASSLAGRGQGSSYEQYF
CDR3nt: TGTGCCAGCAGCTTAGCGGGGCGGGGACAGGGAAGTTCCTACGAGCAGTACTTC

v_gene: TRBV12-3/TRBV12-4
d_gene: .
j_gene: TRBJ1-5
abundance: once
CDR3aa: CASSLFDTPPQHF
CDR3nt: TGTGCCAGCAGTTTATTCGACACCCCGCCCCAGCATTTT

v_gene: TRBV28
d_gene: .
j_gene: TRBJ2-1
abundance: .
CDR3aa: CASSEGGEQFF
CDR3nt: TGTGCCAGCAGTGAAGGGGGTGAGCAGTTCTTC

v_gene: TRBV9
d_gene: .
j_gene: TRBJ1-2
abundance: .
CDR3aa: CASSVEGQRPNYGYTF
CDR3nt: TGTGCCAGCAGCGTAGAGGGGCAGAGACCTAACTATGGCTACACCTTC

v_gene: TRBV28
d_gene: .
j_gene: TRBJ2-7
abundance: .
CDR3aa: CASSYPGTTQGEQYF
CDR3nt: TGTGCCAGCAGTTACCCGGGCACTACCCAGGGAGAGCAGTACTTC

v_gene: TRBV4-1
d_gene: TRBD2
j_gene: TRBJ2-3
abundance: .
CDR3aa: CASSQGGLAATDTQYF
CDR3nt: TGCGCCAGCAGCCAAGGGGGACTAGCGGCTACAGATACGCAGTATTTT

v_gene: TRBV6-5
d_gene: TRBD1
j_gene: TRBJ1-2
abundance: .
CDR3aa: CASSRKTGGYGYTF
CDR3nt: TGTGCCAGCAGCCGGAAGACAGGGGGCTATGGCTACACCTTC

v_gene: TRBV28
d_gene: .
j_gene: TRBJ1-3
abundance: .
CDR3aa: CASSPPQKTGNTIYF
CDR3nt: TGTGCCAGCAGTCCCCCCCAGAAGACTGGAAACACCATATATTTT

v_gene: TRBV28
d_gene: TRBD1
j_gene: TRBJ2-7
abundance: .
CDR3aa: CASSFPRDRLSEQYF
CDR3nt: TGTGCCAGCAGTTTTCCTAGGGACAGGTTGTCTGAGCAGTACTTC

v_gene: TRBV10-3
d_gene: TRBD2
j_gene: TRBJ2-1
abundance: .
CDR3aa: CAISLGNSGSTNEQFF
CDR3nt: TGTGCCATCAGCTTAGGGAATAGCGGGAGTACGAATGAGCAGTTCTTC

v_gene: TRBV18
d_gene: TRBD1
j_gene: TRBJ1-2
abundance: .
CDR3aa: CASSPSGGVDYGYTF
CDR3nt: TGTGCCAGCTCACCCTCAGGGGGCGTCGACTATGGCTACACCTTC